These T cell receptor beta chains were read from a single sample in a study of blood T cell repertoires in COVID-19. Data came from immunoSEQ multiplex PCR; TCRdb stores just in-frame clones and leaves some out. The table has about 280,000 clones, about 91% seen once. The sequenced sample consisted of PBMCs or T cells enriched from blood (not recorded which). The receptors here all came from a man aged 35 to 55 who had been exposed to COVID-19. Each CDR3 is given with its conserved first and last residue. A D gene is named only where the DNA matches it firmly. Clone size, where shown, is once, few, many, or a class for clones that have expanded.

j_call: TRBJ2-7; clone_size: NA; v_call: TRBV5-6; d_call: TRBD2; cdr3_nt: TGTGCCAGCAGCTGGGGACTAGCGGGGAGCTCCTACGAGCAGTACTTC; cdr3_aa: CASSWGLAGSSYEQYF
j_call: TRBJ2-1; clone_size: NA; v_call: TRBV27; d_call: NA; cdr3_nt: TGTGCCAGCAGTTGGTTGCCTTCTTGGAAGCGCTCCTACAATGAGCAGTTCTTC; cdr3_aa: CASSWLPSWKRSYNEQFF
j_call: TRBJ1-5; clone_size: NA; v_call: TRBV19; d_call: TRBD1; cdr3_nt: TGTGCCAGTAAGACAGGGGATTATGGGGACTTCAATCAGCCCCAGCATTTT; cdr3_aa: CASKTGDYGDFNQPQHF
j_call: TRBJ2-1; clone_size: NA; v_call: TRBV19; d_call: TRBD2; cdr3_nt: TGTGCCAGTAGTATCCCTAGCGGGAACGACTACAATGAGCAGTTCTTC; cdr3_aa: CASSIPSGNDYNEQFF
j_call: TRBJ1-5; clone_size: NA; v_call: TRBV4-1; d_call: TRBD1; cdr3_nt: TGCGCCAGCAGCCTAACTTCAGGGGGCTTCAATCAGCCCCAGCATTTT; cdr3_aa: CASSLTSGGFNQPQHF
j_call: TRBJ2-2; clone_size: NA; v_call: TRBV5-1; d_call: TRBD1; cdr3_nt: TGCGCCAGCAGCTGGGGCGGGACAGGGGGACTCACCGGGGAGCTGTTTTTT; cdr3_aa: CASSWGGTGGLTGELFF
j_call: TRBJ1-1; clone_size: NA; v_call: TRBV4-1; d_call: NA; cdr3_nt: TGCGCCAGCAGCCAAGTTCGAGGTGAAGCTTTCTTT; cdr3_aa: CASSQVRGEAFF
j_call: TRBJ1-5; clone_size: NA; v_call: TRBV9; d_call: TRBD1; cdr3_nt: TGTGCCAGCAGCGCTACACAGGGGACGAATCAGCCCCAGCATTTT; cdr3_aa: CASSATQGTNQPQHF
j_call: TRBJ1-2; clone_size: NA; v_call: TRBV28; d_call: TRBD1; cdr3_nt: TGTGCCAGCAGCCTTGGACAGGGGATCTATGGCTACACCTTC; cdr3_aa: CASSLGQGIYGYTF
j_call: TRBJ2-7; clone_size: NA; v_call: TRBV5-6; d_call: TRBD1; cdr3_nt: TGTGCCAGCAGCGGGGACAGGGGGTCCAGCTCCTACGAGCAGTACTTC; cdr3_aa: CASSGDRGSSSYEQYF
j_call: TRBJ2-6; clone_size: NA; v_call: TRBV24-1; d_call: NA; cdr3_nt: TGTGCCACCAGTGATACAAAACAGGGCACTGGGGCCAACGTCCTGACTTTC; cdr3_aa: CATSDTKQGTGANVLTF
j_call: TRBJ1-3; clone_size: NA; v_call: TRBV19; d_call: TRBD1; cdr3_nt: TGTGCCAGTAGTCCCCGGGACAGCTCTGGAAACACCATATATTTT; cdr3_aa: CASSPRDSSGNTIYF
j_call: TRBJ1-1; clone_size: NA; v_call: TRBV12-5; d_call: TRBD1; cdr3_nt: TGTGCTAGTGGTTTGGATATCCCACAGGGGGCTTTAGTCACTGAAGCTTTCTTT; cdr3_aa: CASGLDIPQGALVTEAFF
j_call: TRBJ1-2; clone_size: NA; v_call: TRBV28; d_call: NA; cdr3_nt: NA; cdr3_aa: CASSSGQGTYGYTF
j_call: TRBJ1-1; clone_size: NA; v_call: TRBV7-9; d_call: NA; cdr3_nt: TGTGCCAGCAGCCTCACGATAAACAAGAACACTGAAGCTTTCTTT; cdr3_aa: CASSLTINKNTEAFF
j_call: TRBJ2-2; clone_size: NA; v_call: TRBV28; d_call: TRBD2; cdr3_nt: TGTGCCAGCAGCTCCTTAGCGGGGCACACCGGGGAGCTGTTTTTT; cdr3_aa: CASSSLAGHTGELFF
j_call: TRBJ2-6; clone_size: NA; v_call: TRBV2; d_call: NA; cdr3_nt: TGTGCCAGCAGTGACCTAATTGGTGGGGCCAACGTCCTGACTTTC; cdr3_aa: CASSDLIGGANVLTF
j_call: TRBJ1-1; clone_size: NA; v_call: TRBV6-5; d_call: NA; cdr3_nt: TGTGCCAGCAGCCCGGCCAGGGAAGACACTGAAGCTTTCTTT; cdr3_aa: CASSPAREDTEAFF
j_call: TRBJ1-1; clone_size: NA; v_call: TRBV5-1; d_call: NA; cdr3_nt: TGCGCCAGCATCGCAGGGGTAAACACTGAAGCTTTCTTT; cdr3_aa: CASIAGVNTEAFF
j_call: TRBJ1-2; clone_size: NA; v_call: TRBV5-1; d_call: NA; cdr3_nt: TGCGCCAGCAGCTTGGCCGGCAACAGAAACTATGGCTACACCTTC; cdr3_aa: CASSLAGNRNYGYTF
j_call: TRBJ1-2; clone_size: NA; v_call: TRBV5-6; d_call: TRBD1; cdr3_nt: TGTGCCCGCAGCTGGGGGGCAGGGGGCTTATTCGGTGGCTACACCTTC; cdr3_aa: CARSWGAGGLFGGYTF
j_call: TRBJ1-5; clone_size: NA; v_call: TRBV7-9; d_call: TRBD1; cdr3_nt: TGTGCCAGCAGACCACTCACAGGGGGCTGGCAGCCCCAGCATTTT; cdr3_aa: CASRPLTGGWQPQHF
j_call: TRBJ2-2; clone_size: NA; v_call: TRBV6-5; d_call: NA; cdr3_nt: TGTGCCAGTAAACTGAACACCGGGGAGCTGTTTTTT; cdr3_aa: CASKLNTGELFF
j_call: TRBJ1-4; clone_size: NA; v_call: TRBV27; d_call: NA; cdr3_nt: TGTGCCAGCCGCGAAAACTCAGGGTACCTAAATGAAAAACTGTTTTTT; cdr3_aa: CASRENSGYLNEKLFF
j_call: TRBJ1-1; clone_size: NA; v_call: TRBV5-4; d_call: TRBD1; cdr3_nt: TGTGCCAGCAGCTTGGGACAGGGTTTCACTGAAGCTTTCTTT; cdr3_aa: CASSLGQGFTEAFF
j_call: TRBJ2-5; clone_size: NA; v_call: TRBV5-4; d_call: NA; cdr3_nt: TGTGCCAGCAGCGCACGGACATTCGAAGGGGTCCAAAGAGAGACCCAGTACTTC; cdr3_aa: CASSARTFEGVQRETQYF
j_call: TRBJ1-3; clone_size: once; v_call: TRBV12-5; d_call: NA; cdr3_nt: TGTGCTAGTGGTTTGGTGACAGGCCTATCTGGAAACACCATATATTTT; cdr3_aa: CASGLVTGLSGNTIYF
j_call: TRBJ2-7; clone_size: NA; v_call: TRBV5-1; d_call: NA; cdr3_nt: TGCGCCAGCAGCATCAGGTTTGGGGGCGCACACGAGCAGTACTTC; cdr3_aa: CASSIRFGGAHEQYF
j_call: TRBJ2-2; clone_size: once; v_call: TRBV7-2; d_call: NA; cdr3_nt: TGTGCCAGCAGCCCCCGCGGTGGGGTGCGTCAGGGGGGCACCGGGGAGCTGTTTTTT; cdr3_aa: CASSPRGGVRQGGTGELFF
j_call: TRBJ1-5; clone_size: NA; v_call: TRBV6-1; d_call: TRBD1; cdr3_nt: TGTGCCAGCAGTGACCTGGACAGGGCGGGCAATCAGCCCCAGCATTTT; cdr3_aa: CASSDLDRAGNQPQHF
j_call: TRBJ2-7; clone_size: NA; v_call: TRBV18; d_call: TRBD1; cdr3_nt: TGTGCCAGCTCACCACAGGGGGCTCGGGAGCAGTACTTC; cdr3_aa: CASSPQGAREQYF
j_call: TRBJ2-7; clone_size: NA; v_call: TRBV11-2; d_call: TRBD2; cdr3_nt: TGTGCCAGCAGAGGGGGTAGGCGGGAGGCCCCCTACGAGCAGTACTTC; cdr3_aa: CASRGGRREAPYEQYF
j_call: TRBJ1-6; clone_size: NA; v_call: TRBV2; d_call: NA; cdr3_nt: TGTGCCAGCGAGTATAGGGGTAATTCACCCCTCCACTTT; cdr3_aa: CASEYRGNSPLHF
j_call: TRBJ2-2; clone_size: NA; v_call: TRBV27; d_call: NA; cdr3_nt: TGTGCCATCTCTGAAGTAGGGGTCACCGGGGAGCTGTTTTTT; cdr3_aa: CAISEVGVTGELFF
j_call: TRBJ2-2; clone_size: NA; v_call: TRBV4-2; d_call: NA; cdr3_nt: TGTGCCAGCAGCCAAGAATACAACTACGGGGAGCTGTTTTTT; cdr3_aa: CASSQEYNYGELFF
j_call: TRBJ2-7; clone_size: NA; v_call: TRBV2; d_call: TRBD1; cdr3_nt: TGTGCCAGCAGGGAACAGGGGATGTCCTACGAGCAGTACTTC; cdr3_aa: CASREQGMSYEQYF
j_call: TRBJ1-1; clone_size: NA; v_call: TRBV29-1; d_call: NA; cdr3_nt: TGCAGCGTTGAGTTGAGACGGATTGGTCTCCAGCGGGAATTGTACACTGAAGCTTTCTTT; cdr3_aa: CSVELRRIGLQRELYTEAFF
j_call: TRBJ2-2; clone_size: NA; v_call: TRBV3-1/TRBV3-2; d_call: NA; cdr3_nt: TGTGCCAGCAGCGGAAGGGGTACCAGAACCGGGGAGCTGTTTTTT; cdr3_aa: CASSGRGTRTGELFF
j_call: TRBJ1-5; clone_size: NA; v_call: TRBV28; d_call: TRBD1; cdr3_nt: TGTGCCAGCAGCCAGACAGGGAGAGTTTCTCAGCCCCAGCATTTT; cdr3_aa: CASSQTGRVSQPQHF
j_call: TRBJ2-1; clone_size: NA; v_call: TRBV27; d_call: TRBD2; cdr3_nt: TGTGCCAGCAGTTTATTACGGGGGGAACAGTTCTTC; cdr3_aa: CASSLLRGEQFF
j_call: TRBJ1-5; clone_size: NA; v_call: TRBV30; d_call: TRBD1; cdr3_nt: TGTGCCTGGAGTGTACTCGGGACAGGGGATCAGCCCCAGCATTTT; cdr3_aa: CAWSVLGTGDQPQHF